These 7 T cell receptor beta chains were sequenced from one sample in a study of T cells in localized non-small cell lung cancer. Clones were sequenced by immunoSEQ multiplex PCR, and TCRdb holds only the in-frame ones, with some missing. The sample lists around 3,900 clones; roughly two fifths were seen once. The sequences come from lung tumor tissue, collected before any cancer treatment. These receptors were collected from a woman aged 40-70 years with stage I lung adenocarcinoma.

This sequence joins TRBV5-1 and TRBJ2-1, with a tentative D call TRBD2 (6 bases). V was cut by 0 bases and J by 0 bases, with 13 bases left in between. Per germline, CDR1 SGHRS and CDR2 YFSETQ. The CDR3 contains 17 residues. In DNA, the CDR3 is TGCGCCAGCAGCTTGGGTTCGGCGGGGAGCTCCTACAATGAGCAGTTCTTC. Amino acid sequence: CASSLGSAGSSYNEQFF.

By share of the sample, this clone is medium-sized. The rearrangement uses TRBV9 and TRBJ2-1; D may match TRBD1 or TRBD2 (5 bases each). Germline V gene data show CDR1 as SGDLS and CDR2 as YYNGEE. This CDR3 comprises 15 residues. Trimming took off 2 bases at V and 5 bases at J, with 14 bases between the two ends. CDR3 sequence reads: CASSVSRDGDNEQFF. For the CDR3, the DNA is TGTGCCAGCAGCGTTAGCCGGGACGGGGACAATGAGCAGTTCTTC.

This rearrangement joins TRBV11-3 to TRBJ2-7, with TRBD2 identical over 7 bases. CDR1 is SGHNT and CDR2 is YENEEA in the germline V gene. V lost 5 bases, J lost 4 bases, and 11 bases stayed unmatched. The CDR3 totals 15 residues. The CDR3 is CASSPSGGSTYEQYF. The CDR3 nucleotides are TGTGCCAGCAGCCCCTCGGGAGGCTCCACGTACGAGCAGTACTTC.

This clone has just a few counts. V gene TRBV6-8 combines with J gene TRBJ1-1; 8 nucleotides agree with TRBD1. V dropped 6 bases and J dropped 4; count of bases not matched to a gene: 4. Germline loops: CDR1 MNHGY, CDR2 SAAAGT. CDR3 length equals 13 residues. CDR3 region: CASSLQGATEAFF. CDR3 DNA sequence: TGTGCCAGCAGCCTCCAGGGGGCCACTGAAGCTTTCTTT.

This chain joins TRBV7-6 and TRBJ2-3, with 7 bases matching TRBD1. The length of the CDR3 is 14 residues. V lost 4 bases and J lost 3; bases outside the gene matches: 4. Germline loops: CDR1 SGHVS, CDR2 FNYEAQ. Written as DNA, the CDR3 is TGTGCCAGCAGCTCCGGGACAGTTACAGATACGCAGTATTTT. Its protein is CASSSGTVTDTQYF. The whole variable domain, filled in from reference TRBV7-6 and TRBJ2-3, reads GAGVSQSPRYKVTKRGQDVALRCDPISGHVSLYWYRQALGQGPEFLTYFNYEAQQDKSGLPNDRFSAERPEGSISTLTIQRTEQRDSAMYRCASSSGTVTDTQYFGPGTRLTVL.

The J gene is TRBJ2-3, the V gene TRBV11-3; 9 nucleotides agree with TRBD2. With V trimmed by 3 bases and J by 1 base, 17 bases remained unmatched. The V gene's germline CDR1 is SGHNT and CDR2 YENEEA. This CDR3 spans 20 amino acids. CDR3 protein: CASSLAGWGLADSRTDTQYF. The CDR3 region has the DNA TGTGCCAGCAGCTTGGCCGGTTGGGGACTAGCCGACTCTCGCACAGATACGCAGTATTTT.

This chain joins TRBV18 and TRBJ1-1; D gene uncertain. V dropped 5 bases and J dropped 4 bases, with 11 bases sitting between them. The CDR3 runs to 13 residues. Germline V gene lookup returns CDR1 KGHSH and CDR2 LQKENI. CDR3 nucleotides: TGTGCCAGCTCAAATGCTTGGGGCACTGAAGCTTTCTTT. The encoded protein is CASSNAWGTEAFF.